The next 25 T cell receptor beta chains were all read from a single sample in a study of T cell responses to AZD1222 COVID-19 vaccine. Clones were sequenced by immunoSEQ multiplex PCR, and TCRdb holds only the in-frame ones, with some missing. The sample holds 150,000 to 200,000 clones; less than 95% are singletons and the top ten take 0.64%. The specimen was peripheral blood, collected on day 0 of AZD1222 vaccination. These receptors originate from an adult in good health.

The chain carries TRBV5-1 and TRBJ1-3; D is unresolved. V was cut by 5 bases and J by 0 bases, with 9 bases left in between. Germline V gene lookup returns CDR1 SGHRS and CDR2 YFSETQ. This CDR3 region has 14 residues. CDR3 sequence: CASSSEFSGNTIYF. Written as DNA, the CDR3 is TGCGCCAGCAGTTCCGAGTTCTCTGGAAACACCATATATTTT.

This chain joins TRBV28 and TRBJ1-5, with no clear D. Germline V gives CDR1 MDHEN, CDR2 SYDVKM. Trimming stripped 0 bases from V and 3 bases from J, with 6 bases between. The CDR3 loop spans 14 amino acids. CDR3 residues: CASSLWGDNQPQHF. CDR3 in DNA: TGTGCCAGCAGTTTATGGGGTGACAATCAGCCCCAGCATTTT.

The CDR3: CASSYPLRPPSSGYTF. The CDR3 coding sequence is TGTGCCAGCAGTTACCCCCTACGTCCCCCATCTTCTGGCTACACCTTC. The chain is built from TRBV6-2 or TRBV6-3 and TRBJ1-2, with D hard to call. Trimming pared 2 bases from V and 7 bases from J, leaving 20 bases between. The CDR3 runs 16 residues. Germline V gene lookup returns CDR1 MNHEY and CDR2 SVGEGT.

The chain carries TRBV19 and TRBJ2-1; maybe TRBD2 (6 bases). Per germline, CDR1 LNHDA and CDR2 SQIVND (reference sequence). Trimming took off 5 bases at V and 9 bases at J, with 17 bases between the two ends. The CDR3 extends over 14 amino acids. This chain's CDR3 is CASSFGSRGGEQFF. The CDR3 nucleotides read TGTGCCAGTAGTTTCGGTTCGCGGGGCGGTGAGCAGTTCTTC.

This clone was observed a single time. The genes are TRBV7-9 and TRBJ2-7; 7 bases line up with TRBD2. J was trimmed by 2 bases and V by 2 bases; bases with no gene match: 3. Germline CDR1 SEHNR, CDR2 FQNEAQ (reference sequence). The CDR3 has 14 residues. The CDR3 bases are TGTGCCAGCAGCTTAACTAGCGATGCCTACGAGCAGTACTTC. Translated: CASSLTSDAYEQYF.

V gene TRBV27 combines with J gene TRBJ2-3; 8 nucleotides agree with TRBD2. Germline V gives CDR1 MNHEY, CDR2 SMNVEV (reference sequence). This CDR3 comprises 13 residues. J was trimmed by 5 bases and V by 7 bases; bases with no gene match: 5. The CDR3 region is CASTRGERDTQYF. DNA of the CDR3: TGTGCCAGCACGCGGGGGGAAAGAGATACGCAGTATTTT.

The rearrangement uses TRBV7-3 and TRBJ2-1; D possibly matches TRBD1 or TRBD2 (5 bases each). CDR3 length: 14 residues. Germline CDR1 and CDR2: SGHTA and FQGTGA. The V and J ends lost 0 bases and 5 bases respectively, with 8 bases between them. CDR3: CASSLTGTDNEQFF. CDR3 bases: TGTGCCAGCAGCTTAACCGGGACCGACAATGAGCAGTTCTTC.

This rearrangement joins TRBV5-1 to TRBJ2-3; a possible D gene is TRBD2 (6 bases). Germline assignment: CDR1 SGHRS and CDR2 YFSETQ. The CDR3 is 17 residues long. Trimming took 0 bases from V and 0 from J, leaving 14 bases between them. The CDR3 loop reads CASSLGEERASTDTQYF. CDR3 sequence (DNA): TGCGCCAGCAGCTTGGGGGAGGAAAGGGCTAGCACAGATACGCAGTATTTT.

CDR3 region: CASSLQDNEQFF. In DNA form, the CDR3 reads TGTGCCAGCAGCCTACAGGACAATGAGCAGTTCTTC. The rearrangement links TRBV4-2 to TRBJ2-1; possibly TRBD1 for D (5 bases). The germline V and J ends were trimmed by 4 bases and 5 bases, with 6 bases remaining between them. This CDR3 has 12 amino acids. Germline CDR1 reads LGHNA; CDR2 reads YNFKEQ.

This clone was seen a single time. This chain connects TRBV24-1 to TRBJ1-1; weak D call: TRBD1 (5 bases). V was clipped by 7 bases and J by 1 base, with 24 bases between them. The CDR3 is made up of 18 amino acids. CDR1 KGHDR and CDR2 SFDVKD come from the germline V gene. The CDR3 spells CATSESFGLGRRNTEAFF. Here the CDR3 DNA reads TGTGCCACCAGCGAAAGCTTCGGATTGGGACGGAGGAACACTGAAGCTTTCTTT.

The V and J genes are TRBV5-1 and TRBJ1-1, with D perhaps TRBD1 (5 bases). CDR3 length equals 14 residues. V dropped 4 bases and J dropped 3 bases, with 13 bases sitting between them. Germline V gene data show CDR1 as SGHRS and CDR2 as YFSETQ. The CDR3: CASSPLLGDTEAFF. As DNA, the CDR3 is TGCGCCAGCAGCCCGCTCTTGGGGGACACTGAAGCTTTCTTT.

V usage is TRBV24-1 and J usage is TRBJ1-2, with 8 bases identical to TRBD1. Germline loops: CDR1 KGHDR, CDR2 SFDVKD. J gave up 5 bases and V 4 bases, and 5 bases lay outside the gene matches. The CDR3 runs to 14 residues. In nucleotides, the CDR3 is TGTGCCACCAGTGACCCGACAGGGGTGTATGGCTACACCTTC. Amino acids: CATSDPTGVYGYTF.

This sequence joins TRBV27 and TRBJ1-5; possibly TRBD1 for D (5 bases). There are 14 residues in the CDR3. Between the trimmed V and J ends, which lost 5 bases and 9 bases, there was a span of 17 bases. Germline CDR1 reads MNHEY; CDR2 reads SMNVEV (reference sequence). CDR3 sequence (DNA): TGTGCCAGCAGTATAAGGGGTCCTAATGGGCCCCAGCATTTT. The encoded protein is CASSIRGPNGPQHF.

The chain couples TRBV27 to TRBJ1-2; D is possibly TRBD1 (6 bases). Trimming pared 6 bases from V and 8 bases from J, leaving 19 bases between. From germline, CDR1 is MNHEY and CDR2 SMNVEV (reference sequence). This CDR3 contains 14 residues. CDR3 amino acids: CASSANRAPGGYTF. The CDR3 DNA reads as TGTGCCAGCAGCGCTAACAGGGCTCCGGGAGGCTACACCTTC.

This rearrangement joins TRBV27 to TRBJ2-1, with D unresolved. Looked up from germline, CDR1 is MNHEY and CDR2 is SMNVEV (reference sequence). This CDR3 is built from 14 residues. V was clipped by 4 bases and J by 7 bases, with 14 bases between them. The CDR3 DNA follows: TGTGCCAGCAGTTGGCAGGTCCCTGGGAATGAGCAGTTCTTC. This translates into CASSWQVPGNEQFF.

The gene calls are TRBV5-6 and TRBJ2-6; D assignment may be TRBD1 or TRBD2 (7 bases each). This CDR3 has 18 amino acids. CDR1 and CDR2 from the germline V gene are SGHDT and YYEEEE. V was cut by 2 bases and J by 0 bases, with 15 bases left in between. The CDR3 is CASSLAGQIRSGANVLTF. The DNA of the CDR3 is TGTGCCAGCAGCTTAGCGGGACAGATTCGCTCTGGGGCCAACGTCCTGACTTTC.

CDR3 residues: CASSLSLPAGVKEQYF. CDR3 nucleotides: TGTGCCAGCAGCTTAAGCCTCCCGGCGGGAGTCAAAGAGCAGTACTTC. The chain has TRBV7-9 and TRBJ2-7; 7 bases fit TRBD2. Germline trimming cut 2 bases from V and 7 bases from J; bases unmatched to any gene: 14. CDR1 is SEHNR, CDR2 FQNEAQ, per germline (reference sequence). The CDR3 runs to 16 residues.

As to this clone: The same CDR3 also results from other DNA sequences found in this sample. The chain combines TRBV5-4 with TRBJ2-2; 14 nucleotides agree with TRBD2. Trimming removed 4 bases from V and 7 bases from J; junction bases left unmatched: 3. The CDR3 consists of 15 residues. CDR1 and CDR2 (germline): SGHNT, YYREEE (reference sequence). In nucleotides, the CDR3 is TGTGCCAGCAGCCCCGGGACTAGCGGGAGCGGGGAGCTGTTTTTT. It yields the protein CASSPGTSGSGELFF.

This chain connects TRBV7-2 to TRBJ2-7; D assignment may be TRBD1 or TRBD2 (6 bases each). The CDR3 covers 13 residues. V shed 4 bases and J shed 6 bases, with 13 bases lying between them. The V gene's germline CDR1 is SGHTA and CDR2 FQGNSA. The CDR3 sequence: CASSYPRGREQYF. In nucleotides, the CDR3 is TGTGCCAGCAGCTACCCCCGGGGGCGCGAGCAGTACTTC.

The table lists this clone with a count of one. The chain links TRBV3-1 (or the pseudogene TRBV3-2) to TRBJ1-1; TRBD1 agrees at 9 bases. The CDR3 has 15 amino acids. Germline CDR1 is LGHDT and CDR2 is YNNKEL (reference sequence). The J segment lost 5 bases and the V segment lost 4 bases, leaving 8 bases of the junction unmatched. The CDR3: CASSLRGQGSTEAFF. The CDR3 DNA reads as TGTGCCAGCAGCCTTCGTGGACAGGGGTCGACTGAAGCTTTCTTT.

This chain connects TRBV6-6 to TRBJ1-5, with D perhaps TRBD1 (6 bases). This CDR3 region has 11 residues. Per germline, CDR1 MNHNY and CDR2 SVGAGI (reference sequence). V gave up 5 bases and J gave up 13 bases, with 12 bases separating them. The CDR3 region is CASSTGAQQHF. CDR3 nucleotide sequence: TGTGCCAGCAGTACGGGGGCCCAACAGCATTTT.

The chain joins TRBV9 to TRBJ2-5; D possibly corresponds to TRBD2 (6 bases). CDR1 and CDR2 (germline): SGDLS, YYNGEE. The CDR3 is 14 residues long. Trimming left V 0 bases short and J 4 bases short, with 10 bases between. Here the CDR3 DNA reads TGTGCCAGCAGCGTAGGGGGGGTTCGAGAGACCCAGTACTTC. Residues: CASSVGGVRETQYF. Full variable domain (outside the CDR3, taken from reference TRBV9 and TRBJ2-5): DSGVTQTPKHLITATGQRVTLRCSPRSGDLSVYWYQQSLDQGLQFLIQYYNGEERAKGNILERFSAQQFPDLHSELNLSSLELGDSALYFCASSVGGVRETQYFGPGTRLLVL.

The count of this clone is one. CDR3 loop: CATSRARGFGSPLHF. Here the CDR3 DNA reads TGTGCCACCAGCAGAGCTAGGGGTTTTGGTTCACCCCTCCACTTT. The V call is TRBV15, the J call TRBJ1-6; D might be TRBD1 (5 bases). The CDR3 covers 15 residues. CDR1 and CDR2 (germline): LNHNV, YYDKDF (reference sequence). Trimming shortened V by 1 base and J by 9 bases, and 13 bases separated the two germline ends.

CDR3 in DNA: TGTGCCAGCAGCTTGGTCAGGGGTGGTCAGCCCCAGCATTTT. Amino acid sequence: CASSLVRGGQPQHF. The chain carries TRBV5-8 and TRBJ1-5, with a possible D match to TRBD1 (6 bases). Trimming removed 0 bases at V and 6 bases at J, with 10 bases between. The CDR3 consists of 14 residues. CDR1 SGHTS and CDR2 YDEGEE come from the germline V gene.

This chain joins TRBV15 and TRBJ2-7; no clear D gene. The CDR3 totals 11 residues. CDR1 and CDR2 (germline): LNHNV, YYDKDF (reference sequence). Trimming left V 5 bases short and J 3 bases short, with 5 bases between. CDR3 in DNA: TGTGCCACCAGCCACATCTACGAGCAGTACTTC. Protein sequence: CATSHIYEQYF. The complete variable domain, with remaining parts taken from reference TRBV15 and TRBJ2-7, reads DAMVIQNPRYQVTQFGKPVTLSCSQTLNHNVMYWYQQKSSQAPKLLFHYYDKDFNNEADTPDNFQSRRPNTSFCFLDIRSPGLGDTAMYLCATSHIYEQYFGPGTRLTVT.